Presented here are 25 T cell receptor beta chains from one specimen sequenced in a study of cytomegalovirus exposure and HLA in healthy donors. TCRdb's copy holds only in-frame clones and misses some; the assay was immunoSEQ multiplex PCR. Of some 140,000 clones in the sample, 75% to 90% are singletons; the top ten hold 20% to 25%. Sequenced sample: PBMCs. The receptors were gathered from a man younger than 35 in good health and CMV-seropositive.

The chain employs TRBV4-1 and TRBJ2-5; 9 bases fit TRBD2. The V gene's germline CDR1 is MGHRA and CDR2 YSYEKL. This CDR3 comprises 15 residues. Losses at the gene ends were 4 bases for V and 2 bases for J; bases not matched to a gene: 5. CDR3 residues: CASSRVAGAQETQYF. The CDR3 bases are TGCGCCAGCAGCCGCGTAGCGGGAGCACAAGAGACCCAGTACTTC.

The rearrangement uses TRBV5-1 and TRBJ2-7; tentative D call: TRBD2 (5 bases). V lost 4 bases and J 3 bases, leaving 11 bases between the germline ends. The germline V gene has CDR1 SGHRS and CDR2 YFSETQ. The CDR3 has 13 residues. CDR3 sequence reads: CASSPTEDYEQYF. In DNA, the CDR3 is TGCGCCAGCAGCCCGACGGAGGACTACGAGCAGTACTTC. Variable domain in full (rest from reference TRBV5-1 and TRBJ2-7): KAGVTQTPRYLIKTRGQQVTLSCSPISGHRSVSWYQQTPGQGLQFLFEYFSETQRNKGNFPGRFSGRQFSNSRSEMNVSTLELGDSALYLCASSPTEDYEQYFGPGTRLTVT.

In its sample, this clone was seen once. CDR3 in DNA: TGCGCCAGCAGCTTACTGCGCGGGAACACTGAAGCTTTCTTT. Translating it yields CASSLLRGNTEAFF. V gene TRBV5-1 combines with J gene TRBJ1-1, with D hard to call. CDR1 and CDR2 from the germline V gene are SGHRS and YFSETQ. The CDR3 loop spans 14 amino acids. V was cut by 2 bases and J by 1 base, with 9 bases left in between. Full variable domain (rest looked up from reference TRBV5-1 and TRBJ1-1): KAGVTQTPRYLIKTRGQQVTLSCSPISGHRSVSWYQQTPGQGLQFLFEYFSETQRNKGNFPGRFSGRQFSNSRSEMNVSTLELGDSALYLCASSLLRGNTEAFFGQGTRLTVV.

CDR3 residues: CASSTLGTGSNQPQHF. DNA for the CDR3: TGTGCCAGCAGTACCCTCGGGACAGGGAGCAATCAGCCCCAGCATTTT. V is TRBV6-6 and J is TRBJ1-5, with 9 bases aligning to TRBD1. V trimming: 5 bases; J trimming: 1 base; junction bases outside the gene matches: 6. Germline values: CDR1 MNHNY, CDR2 SVGAGI (reference sequence). This CDR3 is built from 16 residues.

This chain connects TRBV27 to TRBJ2-5; TRBD1 agrees at 7 bases. Germline values: CDR1 MNHEY, CDR2 SMNVEV (reference sequence). The CDR3 covers 14 residues. Trimming at V came to 5 bases and at J to 4 bases, leaving 7 bases not matched to a gene. Written as DNA, the CDR3 is TGTGCCAGCAGTGGGGGACAGCCGGGAGAGACCCAGTACTTC. Translation gives CASSGGQPGETQYF.

The chain links TRBV25-1 to TRBJ2-3; D is uncertain. V was cut by 7 bases and J by 3 bases, with 11 bases left in between. This CDR3 spans 13 amino acids. The germline CDR1 and CDR2 sequences are MGHDK and SYGVNS. The CDR3 sequence: CASIALSTDTQYF. The CDR3, as DNA: TGTGCCAGCATAGCACTCTCGACAGATACGCAGTATTTT.

The chain has TRBV9 and TRBJ2-2; 11 bases map to TRBD2. From germline, CDR1 is SGDLS and CDR2 YYNGEE. Germline trimming cut 0 bases from V and 5 bases from J; bases unmatched to any gene: 6. The CDR3 is 17 residues long. The CDR3 loop is CASSVELAGVRTGELFF. The DNA of the CDR3 is TGTGCCAGCAGCGTAGAACTAGCGGGAGTTAGAACCGGGGAGCTGTTTTTT.

The chain carries TRBV5-1 and TRBJ2-7; TRBD1 might be the D (6 bases). CDR3 length equals 12 residues. Germline V CDR1 and CDR2: SGHRS, YFSETQ. Trimming removed 6 bases from V and 3 bases from J, with 10 bases in between. The CDR3: CASTEQGYEQYF. The CDR3 coding sequence is TGCGCCAGCACCGAACAGGGCTACGAGCAGTACTTC.

The table lists this clone with a count of one. V and J are TRBV27 and TRBJ1-2; TRBD1 is a possible D gene (5 bases). Germline loops: CDR1 MNHEY, CDR2 SMNVEV (reference sequence). The CDR3 is 17 amino acids. The V gene lost 6 bases and the J gene lost 6 bases, with 26 bases spanning the gap. The CDR3 coding sequence is TGTGCCAGCAGACCGCTTGGGGGGTGGGCCGAGGGAGATGGCTACACCTTC. Its protein product is CASRPLGGWAEGDGYTF.

The rearrangement links TRBV2 to TRBJ2-3, with TRBD2 matching 9 bases. Germline V gene sequence: CDR1 SNHLY, CDR2 FYNNEI. The CDR3 totals 14 residues. With V trimmed by 7 bases and J by 6 bases, 8 bases remained unmatched. The chain's CDR3 is CASKRREGRDTQYF. The CDR3 DNA reads TGTGCCAGCAAGAGGCGGGAGGGCAGGGATACGCAGTATTTT.

The CDR3: CASSPGQFAAYEQYF. DNA of the CDR3: TGTGCCAGCTCACCCGGACAGTTTGCTGCCTACGAGCAGTACTTC. The chain links TRBV18 to TRBJ2-7; D perhaps matches TRBD1 (6 bases). Germline CDR1 KGHSH, CDR2 LQKENI. The CDR3 loop spans 15 amino acids. V was pared by 3 bases and J by 2 bases, with 14 bases between.

In this sample, this clone is medium-sized. The chain recombines TRBV18 with TRBJ1-2; no firm D call. Trimming took off 6 bases at V and 5 bases at J, with 16 bases between the two ends. The germline V gene encodes CDR1 KGHSH and CDR2 LQKENI. The CDR3 contains 14 residues. CDR3 sequence (DNA): TGTGCCAGCTCCCCGGACGGACTCGGATATGGCTACACCTTC. Amino acids: CASSPDGLGYGYTF.

The genes are TRBV6-1 and TRBJ2-1, with 9 bases aligning to TRBD2. This CDR3 has 13 amino acids. V gave up 7 bases and J gave up 8 bases; unmatched junction bases: 6. The germline gives CDR1 MNHNS, CDR2 SASEGT. CDR3: CASNPIAGDEQFF. The CDR3 region has the DNA TGTGCCAGCAACCCAATAGCGGGAGATGAGCAGTTCTTC.

This clone was recorded once. This chain joins TRBV6-6 and TRBJ2-7; D call uncertain. CDR1 MNHNY and CDR2 SVGAGI come from the germline V gene (reference sequence). V gave up 1 base and J gave up 2 bases, with 9 bases separating them. This CDR3 is 14 amino acids long. The CDR3 sequence is CASSYYREAYEQYF. The CDR3 DNA reads as TGTGCCAGCAGTTACTACCGCGAAGCCTACGAGCAGTACTTC.

The chain joins TRBV5-1 to TRBJ2-7, with a tentative D call TRBD1 (5 bases). The V end lost 1 base, the J end lost 6 bases, and 11 bases lay between the germline ends. The germline V gene encodes CDR1 SGHRS and CDR2 YFSETQ. The CDR3 consists of 13 residues. This chain's CDR3 is CASSLRQGGEQYF. Written as DNA, the CDR3 is TGCGCCAGCAGCTTGCGGCAGGGTGGCGAGCAGTACTTC.

As for this clone: Other nucleotide sequences from this sample produce the same CDR3. DNA of the CDR3: TGTGCCAGCAGCCTTGGACAGGGGGCGGTCTACGAGCAGTACTTC. This translates into CASSLGQGAVYEQYF. The rearrangement links TRBV7-9 to TRBJ2-7, with 11 bases aligning to TRBD1. CDR1 and CDR2 from the germline V gene are SEHNR and FQNEAQ (reference sequence). The CDR3 spans 15 residues. The ends lost 5 bases at V and 3 bases at J; junction bases unmatched: 6. Complete variable domain (other parts from reference TRBV7-9 and TRBJ2-7): DTGVSQNPRHKITKRGQNVTFRCDPISEHNRLYWYRQTLGQGPEFLTYFQNEAQLEKSRLLSDRFSAERPKGSFSTLEIQRTEQGDSAMYLCASSLGQGAVYEQYFGPGTRLTVT.

This clone has just a few counts. V and J are TRBV27 and TRBJ2-7; no firm D call. The V gene lost 3 bases and the J gene lost 2 bases, with 8 bases spanning the gap. The CDR3 sequence is 13 residues long. Germline CDR1 reads MNHEY; CDR2 reads SMNVEV (reference sequence). CDR3 in DNA: TGTGCCAGCAGTTTGGCACCCCCCTACGAGCAGTACTTC. Residues: CASSLAPPYEQYF.

The chain employs TRBV29-1 and TRBJ1-1, with a weak D call TRBD1 (5 bases). V lost 6 bases and J 2 bases, leaving 19 bases between the germline ends. The CDR3 is made up of 15 amino acids. Germline V gene lookup returns CDR1 SQVTM and CDR2 ANQGSEA. This CDR3 is CSVAGTWGGNTEAFF. The CDR3 DNA is TGCAGCGTCGCGGGCACTTGGGGGGGAAACACTGAAGCTTTCTTT.

For the CDR3, the DNA is TGTGCCAGCAGTGATGTAGCGGGGGGAACATACAATGAGCAGTTCTTC. Translating gives CASSDVAGGTYNEQFF. This chain uses TRBV25-1 with TRBJ2-1; 10 bases are a match to TRBD2. Trimming cost V 3 bases and J 4 bases; bases outside gene matches: 6. CDR3 length: 16 residues. The germline CDR1 and CDR2 sequences are MGHDK and SYGVNS. The variable domain in full, completed from reference TRBV25-1 and TRBJ2-1, reads EADIYQTPRYLVIGTGKKITLECSQTMGHDKMYWYQQDPGMELHLIHYSYGVNSTEKGDLSSESTVSRIRTEHFPLTLESARPSHTSQYLCASSDVAGGTYNEQFFGPGTRLTVL.

The chain employs TRBV7-2 and TRBJ2-4, with 9 bases lining up with TRBD2. The V gene's germline CDR1 is SGHTA and CDR2 FQGNSA. The CDR3 covers 16 residues. The ends lost 3 bases at V and 0 bases at J; junction bases unmatched: 3. The CDR3 loop is CASSLRGGLAKNIQYF. CDR3 nucleotide sequence: TGTGCCAGCAGCTTGCGGGGGGGGCTAGCCAAAAACATTCAGTACTTC. The full variable domain, rest sourced from reference TRBV7-2 and TRBJ2-4, is GAGVSQSPSNKVTEKGKDVELRCDPISGHTALYWYRQSLGQGLEFLIYFQGNSAPDKSGLPSDRFSAERTGGSVSTLTIQRTQQEDSAVYLCASSLRGGLAKNIQYFGAGTRLSVL.

The rearrangement links TRBV25-1 to TRBJ1-5; TRBD1 might be the D (6 bases). Germline V lookup: CDR1 MGHDK, CDR2 SYGVNS. With 3 bases removed from V and 2 bases from J, the gap between germline ends came to 17 bases. The CDR3 is 17 amino acids. The CDR3 coding sequence is TGTGCCAGCAGTGAGGGAACAGGGAATTTGGGCAATCAGCCCCAGCATTTT. Its translation: CASSEGTGNLGNQPQHF.

V gene TRBV30 combines with J gene TRBJ1-2, with TRBD1 as a possible D gene (5 bases). Trimming took off 4 bases at V and 7 bases at J, with 13 bases between the two ends. The germline V gene encodes CDR1 GTSNPN and CDR2 SVGIG (reference sequence). This CDR3 spans 12 amino acids. CDR3 sequence reads: CAWNAGPGGYTF. CDR3 DNA: TGTGCCTGGAATGCGGGGCCCGGTGGCTACACCTTC. Combining the CDR3 with reference TRBV30 and TRBJ1-2 gives the whole variable domain SQTIHQWPATLVQPVGSPLSLECTVEGTSNPNLYWYRQAAGRGLQLLFYSVGIGQISSEVPQNLSASRPQDRQFILSSKKLLLSDSGFYLCAWNAGPGGYTFGSGTRLTVV.

This chain uses TRBV7-6 with TRBJ2-1, with D maybe TRBD2 (6 bases). CDR3 length equals 12 residues. The germline V and J ends were trimmed by 1 base and 8 bases, with 6 bases remaining between them. Looked up from germline, CDR1 is SGHVS and CDR2 is FNYEAQ. The CDR3 loop is CASSLGEDEQFF. CDR3 nucleotide sequence: TGTGCCAGCAGCTTAGGGGAGGATGAGCAGTTCTTC.

The rearrangement uses TRBV5-1 and TRBJ1-2, with D perhaps TRBD1 (6 bases). This CDR3 contains 14 residues. CDR1 and CDR2 from the germline V gene are SGHRS and YFSETQ. V gave up 1 base and J gave up 6 bases, with 13 bases separating them. CDR3 sequence: CASSLNRANNGYTF. DNA for the CDR3: TGCGCCAGCAGCTTGAACAGGGCAAACAATGGCTACACCTTC.

This clone has just one count. CDR3 loop: CAWSVLSDRGGSYNEQFF. The DNA of the CDR3 is TGTGCCTGGAGTGTACTCTCCGACCGGGGGGGCTCCTACAATGAGCAGTTCTTC. The chain uses TRBV30 and TRBJ2-1, with 8 bases lining up with TRBD2. The trim removed 0 bases at V and 0 bases at J, leaving 10 bases unmatched. The germline V gene has CDR1 GTSNPN and CDR2 SVGIG (reference sequence). The CDR3 has 18 residues.